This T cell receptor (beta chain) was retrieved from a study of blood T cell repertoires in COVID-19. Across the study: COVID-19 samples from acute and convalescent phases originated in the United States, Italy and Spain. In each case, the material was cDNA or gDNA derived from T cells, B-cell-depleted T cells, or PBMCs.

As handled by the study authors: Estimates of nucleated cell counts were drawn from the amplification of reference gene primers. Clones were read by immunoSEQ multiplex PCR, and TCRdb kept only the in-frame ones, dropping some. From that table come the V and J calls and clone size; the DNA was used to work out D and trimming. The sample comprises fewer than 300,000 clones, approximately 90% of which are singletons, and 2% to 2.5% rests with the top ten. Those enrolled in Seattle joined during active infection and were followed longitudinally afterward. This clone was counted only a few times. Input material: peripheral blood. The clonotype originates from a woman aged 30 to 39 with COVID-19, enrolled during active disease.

CDR3 DNA: TGTGCCAGCAGCGGGGGACTAGCGGGAGAGGTCGGGGAGCTGTTTTTT. It is translated as CASSGGLAGEVGELFF. V and J are TRBV5-4 and TRBJ2-2; 14 bases fit TRBD2. The CDR3 has 16 residues. Losses at the gene ends were 4 bases for V and 7 bases for J; bases not matched to a gene: 6. Looked up from germline, CDR1 is SGHNT and CDR2 is YYREEE (reference sequence). The variable domain in full, completed from reference TRBV5-4 and TRBJ2-2, reads ETGVTQSPTHLIKTRGQQVTLRCSSQSGHNTVSWYQQALGQGPQFIFQYYREEENGRGNFPPRFSGLQFPNYSSELNVNALELDDSALYLCASSGGLAGEVGELFFGEGSRLTVL.